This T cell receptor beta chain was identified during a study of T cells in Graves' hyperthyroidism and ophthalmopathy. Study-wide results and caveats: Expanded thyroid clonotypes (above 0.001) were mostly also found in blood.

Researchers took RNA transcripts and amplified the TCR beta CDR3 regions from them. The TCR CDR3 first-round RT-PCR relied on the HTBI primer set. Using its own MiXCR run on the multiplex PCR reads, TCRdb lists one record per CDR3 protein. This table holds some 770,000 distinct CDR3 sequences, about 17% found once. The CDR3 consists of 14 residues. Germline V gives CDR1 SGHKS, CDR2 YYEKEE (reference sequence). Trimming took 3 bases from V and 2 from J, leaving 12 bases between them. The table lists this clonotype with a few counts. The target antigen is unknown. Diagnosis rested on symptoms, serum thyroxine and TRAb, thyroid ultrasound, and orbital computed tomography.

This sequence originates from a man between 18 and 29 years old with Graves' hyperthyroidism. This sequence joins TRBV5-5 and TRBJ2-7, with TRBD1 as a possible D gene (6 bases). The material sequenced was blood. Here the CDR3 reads CASSSYRVTYEQYF. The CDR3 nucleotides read TGTGCCAGCAGCTCCTACAGGGTGACCTACGAGCAGTACTTC.